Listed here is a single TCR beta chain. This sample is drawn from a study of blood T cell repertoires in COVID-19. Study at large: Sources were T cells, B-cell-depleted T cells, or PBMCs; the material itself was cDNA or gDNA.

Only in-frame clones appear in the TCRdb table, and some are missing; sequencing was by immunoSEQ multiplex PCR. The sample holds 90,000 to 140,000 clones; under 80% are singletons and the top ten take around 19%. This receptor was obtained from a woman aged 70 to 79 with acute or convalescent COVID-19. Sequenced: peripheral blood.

The CDR3 here is CASSSAQGAAGELFF. Here the CDR3 DNA reads TGCGCCAGCAGCTCCGCACAGGGGGCCGCCGGGGAGCTGTTTTTT. The chain links TRBV5-1 to TRBJ2-2; 9 bases are a match to TRBD1. The V gene's germline CDR1 is SGHRS and CDR2 YFSETQ. This CDR3 is 15 amino acids long. J gave up 6 bases and V 3 bases, and 6 bases lay outside the gene matches.